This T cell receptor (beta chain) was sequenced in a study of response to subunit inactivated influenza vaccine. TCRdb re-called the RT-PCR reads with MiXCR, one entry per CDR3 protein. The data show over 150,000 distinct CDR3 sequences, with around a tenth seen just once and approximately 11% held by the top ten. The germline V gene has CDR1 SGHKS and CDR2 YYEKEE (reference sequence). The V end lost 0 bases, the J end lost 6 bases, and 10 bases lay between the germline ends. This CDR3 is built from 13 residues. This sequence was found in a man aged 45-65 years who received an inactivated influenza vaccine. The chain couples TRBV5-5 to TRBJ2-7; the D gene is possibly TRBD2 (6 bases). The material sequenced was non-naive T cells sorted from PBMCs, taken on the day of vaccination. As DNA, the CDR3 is TGTGCCAGCAGCTTGGGGGGACTGGGCGAGCAGTACTTC. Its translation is CASSLGGLGEQYF.